This entry concerns a single T cell receptor beta chain. The antigen is unknown. V trimming: 5 bases; J trimming: 5 bases; junction bases outside the gene matches: 5. Germline lookup yields CDR1 MNHEY and CDR2 SVGAGI. The CDR3 runs to 14 residues. It was with 60 Vbeta and 13 Jbeta primers that the PCR ran. Assay: immunoSEQ multiplex PCR; the TCRdb copy retains only in-frame clones and omits some. The sample lists hundreds of thousands of clones; more than 75% were seen once. The data were taken from a study of cytomegalovirus exposure and HLA in healthy donors. At the level of the study: Early released data had 65 million to 100 million unique TCRs, all coming from HLA-typed donors.

Study-wide results and limits: The study flagged approximately 180 TCR beta chains as cytomegalovirus-associated. Most of the TCR beta V segments (in an earlier analysis) were productive either about 90% or about 30% of the time.

Sequencing was carried out using PBMCs. The J gene is TRBJ2-1, the V gene TRBV6-5; 8 bases match TRBD1. The origin of this receptor is a male donor in good health and CMV-seronegative. CDR3 nucleotides: TGTGCCAGCAGTCGGACAGGGATTCACAATGAGCAGTTCTTC. This codes for CASSRTGIHNEQFF.